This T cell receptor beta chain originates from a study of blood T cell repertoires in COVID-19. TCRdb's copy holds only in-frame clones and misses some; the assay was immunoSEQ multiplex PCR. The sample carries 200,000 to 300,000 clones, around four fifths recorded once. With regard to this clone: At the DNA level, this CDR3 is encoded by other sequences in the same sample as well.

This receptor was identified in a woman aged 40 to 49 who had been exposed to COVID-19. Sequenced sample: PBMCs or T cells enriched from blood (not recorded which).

The DNA of the CDR3 is TGTGCCAGCATTGGGGGCGGGGAGACCCAGTACTTC. It encodes CASIGGGETQYF. This sequence joins TRBV6-5 and TRBJ2-5; a weak D match, TRBD1 (6 bases). The CDR3 is 12 residues long. In germline, CDR1 is MNHEY, CDR2 SVGAGI. V was trimmed by 7 bases and J by 5 bases, leaving 11 bases between them.